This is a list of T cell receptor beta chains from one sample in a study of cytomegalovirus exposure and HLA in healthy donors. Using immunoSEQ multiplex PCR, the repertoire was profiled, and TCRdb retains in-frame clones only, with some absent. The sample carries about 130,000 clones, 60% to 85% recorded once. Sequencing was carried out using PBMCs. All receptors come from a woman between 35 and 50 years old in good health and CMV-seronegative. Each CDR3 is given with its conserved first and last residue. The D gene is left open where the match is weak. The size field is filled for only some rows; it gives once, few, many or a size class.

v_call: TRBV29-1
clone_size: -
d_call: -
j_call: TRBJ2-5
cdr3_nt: TGCAGCGTTGCTTTCGGGGTTCAAGAGACCCAGTACTTC
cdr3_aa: CSVAFGVQETQYF

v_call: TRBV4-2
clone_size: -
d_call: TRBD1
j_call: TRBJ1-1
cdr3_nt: TGTGCCAGCAGCCAAGATCTCTCGGGACAGCACACTGAAGCTTTCTTT
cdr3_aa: CASSQDLSGQHTEAFF

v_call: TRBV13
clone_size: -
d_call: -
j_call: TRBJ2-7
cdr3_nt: TGTGCCAGCAGCTCCCGACAGGACTTCTACGAGCAGTACTTC
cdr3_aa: CASSSRQDFYEQYF

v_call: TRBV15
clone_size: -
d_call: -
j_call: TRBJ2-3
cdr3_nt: TGTGCCACCAGCAGAGATTTCGGGGGCACAGATACGCAGTATTTT
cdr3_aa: CATSRDFGGTDTQYF

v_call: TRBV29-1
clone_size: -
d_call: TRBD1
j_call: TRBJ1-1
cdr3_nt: TGCAGCATCTCCGGGACAGGGTGTGAAGCTTTCTTT
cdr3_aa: CSISGTGCEAFF

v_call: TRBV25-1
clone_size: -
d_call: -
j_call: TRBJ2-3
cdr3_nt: TGTGCCAGCAGTGAATTCGAGGATACGCAGTATTTT
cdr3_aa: CASSEFEDTQYF

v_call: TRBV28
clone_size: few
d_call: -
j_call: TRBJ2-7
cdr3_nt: TGTGCCAGCAGTTCGGGAGTCATCTACGAGCAGTACTTC
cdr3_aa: CASSSGVIYEQYF

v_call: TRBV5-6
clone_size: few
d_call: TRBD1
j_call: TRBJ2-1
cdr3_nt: TGTGCCAGCATGACAGGGTGGGGCGCGGGCTCCTACAATGAGCAGTTCTTC
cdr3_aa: CASMTGWGAGSYNEQFF

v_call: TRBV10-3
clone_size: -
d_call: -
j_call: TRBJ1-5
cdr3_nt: TGTGCCATCAGTGACCAGGGAAAGGGCCATCAGCCCCAGCATTTT
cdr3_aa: CAISDQGKGHQPQHF

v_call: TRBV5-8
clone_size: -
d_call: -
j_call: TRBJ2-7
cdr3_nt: TGTGCCAGCAGCTCCAGACTACGACCCGCCGGCGAGCAGTACTTC
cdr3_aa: CASSSRLRPAGEQYF

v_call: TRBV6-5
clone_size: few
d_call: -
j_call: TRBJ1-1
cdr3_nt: TGTGCCAGCAGCCTAGGTCCAGGGGTCACTGAAGCTTTCTTT
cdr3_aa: CASSLGPGVTEAFF

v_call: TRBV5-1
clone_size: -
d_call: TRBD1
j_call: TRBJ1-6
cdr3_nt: TGCGCCAGCAGCTTGGATCGACAGGGGGCCCGGGCTGATTACTATAATTCACCCCTCCACTTT
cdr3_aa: CASSLDRQGARADYYNSPLHF

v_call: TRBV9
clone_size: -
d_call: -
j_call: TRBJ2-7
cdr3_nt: TGTGCCAGCAGCCCGAGGCGGACACCCTCCTACGAGCAGTACTTC
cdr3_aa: CASSPRRTPSYEQYF

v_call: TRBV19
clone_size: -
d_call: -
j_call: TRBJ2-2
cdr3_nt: TGTGCCAGTAGTATCATGGGGGCGGCCGGGGAGCTGTTTTTT
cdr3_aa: CASSIMGAAGELFF

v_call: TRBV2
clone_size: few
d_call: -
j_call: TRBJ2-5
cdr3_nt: TGTGCCAGCAGTGCTCGACAGATTCAAGAGACCCAGTACTTC
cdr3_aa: CASSARQIQETQYF

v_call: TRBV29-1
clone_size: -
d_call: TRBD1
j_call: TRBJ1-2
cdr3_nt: TGCAGCGTTGCCGACAGGGGATCGGGCTACACCTTC
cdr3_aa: CSVADRGSGYTF

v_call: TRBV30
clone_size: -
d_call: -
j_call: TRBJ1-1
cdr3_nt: TGTGCCTGGAGAAACTACAAGACAGTAATGAACACTGAAGCTTTCTTT
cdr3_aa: CAWRNYKTVMNTEAFF

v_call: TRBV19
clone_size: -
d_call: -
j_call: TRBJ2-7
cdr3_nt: TGTGCCAGTAGTCGGACTCTGAGCTCCTACGAGCAGTACTTC
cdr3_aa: CASSRTLSSYEQYF

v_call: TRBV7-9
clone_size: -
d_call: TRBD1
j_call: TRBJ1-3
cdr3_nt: TGTGCCAGCATCCAGGGGGCGAGAGGAAACACCATATATTTT
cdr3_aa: CASIQGARGNTIYF

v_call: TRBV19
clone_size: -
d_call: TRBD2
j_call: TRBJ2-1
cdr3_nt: TGTGCCACCTCGGGGGGGGGCTGGAGGAGTGAGCAGTTCTTC
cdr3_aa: CATSGGGWRSEQFF

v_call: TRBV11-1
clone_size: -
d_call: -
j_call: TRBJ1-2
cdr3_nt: TGTGCCAGCAGCTTAGCCGGGAGTTATGGCTACACCTTC
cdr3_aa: CASSLAGSYGYTF

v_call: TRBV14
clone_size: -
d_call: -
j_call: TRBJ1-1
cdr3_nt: TGTGCCAGCAGCCAATCCGGGACTGTGAACACTGAAGCTTTCTTT
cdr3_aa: CASSQSGTVNTEAFF

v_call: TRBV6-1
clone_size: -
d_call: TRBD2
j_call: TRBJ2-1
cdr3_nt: TGTGCCAGCAGTGAACTATCGGGGGGGCTCAATGAGCAGTTCTTC
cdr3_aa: CASSELSGGLNEQFF

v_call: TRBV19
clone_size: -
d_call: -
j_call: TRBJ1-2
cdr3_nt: TGTGCCAGTAGTCCGAGCGATCTCCGGCCCCGCAATTATGGCTACACCTTC
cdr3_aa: CASSPSDLRPRNYGYTF

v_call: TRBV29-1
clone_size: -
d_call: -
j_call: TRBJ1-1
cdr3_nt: TGCGCCCTTTTCCCCAGGGGTAGGGACACTGAAGCTTTCTTT
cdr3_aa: CALFPRGRDTEAFF

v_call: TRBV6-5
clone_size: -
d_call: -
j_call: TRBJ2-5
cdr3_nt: TGTGCCAGCAGTCCTCTCTCGCGAGGGACCCAGTACTTC
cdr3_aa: CASSPLSRGTQYF

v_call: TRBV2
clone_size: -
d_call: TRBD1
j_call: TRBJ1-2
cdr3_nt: TGTGCCAGCAGTGAAATCACGTGGACAGGGAACTATGGCTACACCTTC
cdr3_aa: CASSEITWTGNYGYTF

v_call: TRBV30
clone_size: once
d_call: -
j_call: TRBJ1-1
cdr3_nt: TGTGCCTGGTCCGGCGCGGGGAACACTGAAGCTTTCTTT
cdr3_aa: CAWSGAGNTEAFF

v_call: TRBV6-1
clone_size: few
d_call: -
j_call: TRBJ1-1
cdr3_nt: TGTGCCAGCAGTGACTGGCGGGACACTGAAGCTTTCTTT
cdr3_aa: CASSDWRDTEAFF

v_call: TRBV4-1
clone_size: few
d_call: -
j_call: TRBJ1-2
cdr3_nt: TGCGCCAGCAGCCAAGTAAACCTCCAAAGGGGAGGCTACACCTTC
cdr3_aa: CASSQVNLQRGGYTF

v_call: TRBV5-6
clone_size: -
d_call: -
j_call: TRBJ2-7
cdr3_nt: TGTGCCAGCAGCCCATTAGGGGGGGCTGACGAGCAGTACTTC
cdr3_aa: CASSPLGGADEQYF

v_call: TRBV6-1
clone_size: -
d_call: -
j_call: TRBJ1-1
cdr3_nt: TGTGCCAGCAGTGACGGTCGGGGAGCTTTCTTT
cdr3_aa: CASSDGRGAFF

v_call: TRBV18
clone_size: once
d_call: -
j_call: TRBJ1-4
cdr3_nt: TGTGCCAGCTCACCGAGTACCCCGGGGGGAACTAATGAAAAACTGTTTTTT
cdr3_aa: CASSPSTPGGTNEKLFF

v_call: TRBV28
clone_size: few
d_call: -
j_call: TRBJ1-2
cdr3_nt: TGTGCCAGCAGTCCCCGACTGATAGGCTACACCTTC
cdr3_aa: CASSPRLIGYTF

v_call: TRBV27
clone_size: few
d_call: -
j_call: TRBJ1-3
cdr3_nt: TGTGCCAGCAGTCCCCGCCCGACAGTTTCTGGAAACACCATATATTTT
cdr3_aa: CASSPRPTVSGNTIYF

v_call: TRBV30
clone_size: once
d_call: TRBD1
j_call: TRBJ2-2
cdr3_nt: TGTGCCTGGAGCGGACAGGGGGTAGCCGGGGAGCTGTTTTTT
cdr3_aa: CAWSGQGVAGELFF

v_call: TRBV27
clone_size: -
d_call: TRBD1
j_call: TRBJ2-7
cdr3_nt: TGTGCCAGCAGTTGGGGACAGGGCGGCTACGAGCAGTACTTC
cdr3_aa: CASSWGQGGYEQYF

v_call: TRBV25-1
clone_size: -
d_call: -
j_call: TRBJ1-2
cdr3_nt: TGTGCCAGCAGACAGGGAGATGGCTACACCTTC
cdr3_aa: CASRQGDGYTF

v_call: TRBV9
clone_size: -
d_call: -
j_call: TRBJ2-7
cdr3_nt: TGTGCCAGCAGCGTAGCCATTGGAGATTACTACGAGCAGTACTTC
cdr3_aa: CASSVAIGDYYEQYF

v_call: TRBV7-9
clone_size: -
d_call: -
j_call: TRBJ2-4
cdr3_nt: TGTGCCAGCAGCCCCACGAACTTAAAAAACATTCAGTACTTC
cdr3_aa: CASSPTNLKNIQYF

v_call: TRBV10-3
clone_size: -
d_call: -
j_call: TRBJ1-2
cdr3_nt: TGTGCCATCAGTGCTAGTCAGGGAGGCTATGGCTACACCTTC
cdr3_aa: CAISASQGGYGYTF

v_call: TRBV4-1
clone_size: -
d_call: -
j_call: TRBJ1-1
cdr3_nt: TGCGCCAGCAGCCAAGTCATCCTAATGAACACTGAAGCTTTCTTT
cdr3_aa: CASSQVILMNTEAFF

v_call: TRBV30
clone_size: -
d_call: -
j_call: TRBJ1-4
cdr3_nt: TGTGCCTGCATCGCCCAGGGTGATGGTGAAAAACTGTTTTTT
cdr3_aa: CACIAQGDGEKLFF

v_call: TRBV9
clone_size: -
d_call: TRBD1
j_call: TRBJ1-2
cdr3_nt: TGTGCCAGCAGCGTTGCAGGGGGAGGCTACACCTTC
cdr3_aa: CASSVAGGGYTF

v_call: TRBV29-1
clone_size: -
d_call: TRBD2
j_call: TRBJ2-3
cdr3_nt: TGCAGCGCTGCGACTAGCGCCACAGATACGCAGTATTTT
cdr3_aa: CSAATSATDTQYF

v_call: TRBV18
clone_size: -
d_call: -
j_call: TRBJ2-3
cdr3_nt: TGTGCCAGCTCAATCTCGTGGGAGAGCACAGATACGCAGTATTTT
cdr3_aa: CASSISWESTDTQYF

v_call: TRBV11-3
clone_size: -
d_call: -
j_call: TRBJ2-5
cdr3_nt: TGTGCCAGCAGCCGATCAGGATCTGGGGAGACCCAGTACTTC
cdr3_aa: CASSRSGSGETQYF

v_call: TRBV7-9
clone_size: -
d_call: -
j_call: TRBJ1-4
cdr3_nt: TGTGCCAGCAGCTTAGGGGGACTCCTGTTTTTT
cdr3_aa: CASSLGGLLFF

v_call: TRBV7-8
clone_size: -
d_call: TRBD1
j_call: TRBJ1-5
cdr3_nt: TGTGCCAGCAGCCCCGGACAGGGGACGCTTAGCAATCAGCCCCAGCATTTT
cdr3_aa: CASSPGQGTLSNQPQHF

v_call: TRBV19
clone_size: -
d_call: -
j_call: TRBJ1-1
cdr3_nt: TGTGCCAGTAGTATATTACAGGTTGACACTGAAGCTTTCTTT
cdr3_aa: CASSILQVDTEAFF

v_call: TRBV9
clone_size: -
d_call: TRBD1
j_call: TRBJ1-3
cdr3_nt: TGTGCCAGCAGCACCGGGACAGGAGGAAACACCATATATTTT
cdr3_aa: CASSTGTGGNTIYF

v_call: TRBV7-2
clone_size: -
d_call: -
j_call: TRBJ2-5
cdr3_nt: TGTGCCAGCAGCCCAAAGGGAGGGGGGGTGAGAGAGACCCAGTACTTC
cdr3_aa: CASSPKGGGVRETQYF

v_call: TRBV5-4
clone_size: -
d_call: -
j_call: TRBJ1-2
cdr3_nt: TGTGCCAGCAGCTTGGGGATCTGGGGAGAAGGCTACACCTTC
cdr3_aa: CASSLGIWGEGYTF

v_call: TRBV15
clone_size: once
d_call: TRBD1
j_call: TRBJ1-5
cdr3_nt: TGTGCCACCAGCAGTGGGGACAGCCTTAATCAGCCCCAGCATTTT
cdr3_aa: CATSSGDSLNQPQHF

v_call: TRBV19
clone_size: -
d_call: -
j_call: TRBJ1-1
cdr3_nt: TGTGCCAGTATTGAAGGGGACACCGGTTCAGAAGCTTTCTTT
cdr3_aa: CASIEGDTGSEAFF